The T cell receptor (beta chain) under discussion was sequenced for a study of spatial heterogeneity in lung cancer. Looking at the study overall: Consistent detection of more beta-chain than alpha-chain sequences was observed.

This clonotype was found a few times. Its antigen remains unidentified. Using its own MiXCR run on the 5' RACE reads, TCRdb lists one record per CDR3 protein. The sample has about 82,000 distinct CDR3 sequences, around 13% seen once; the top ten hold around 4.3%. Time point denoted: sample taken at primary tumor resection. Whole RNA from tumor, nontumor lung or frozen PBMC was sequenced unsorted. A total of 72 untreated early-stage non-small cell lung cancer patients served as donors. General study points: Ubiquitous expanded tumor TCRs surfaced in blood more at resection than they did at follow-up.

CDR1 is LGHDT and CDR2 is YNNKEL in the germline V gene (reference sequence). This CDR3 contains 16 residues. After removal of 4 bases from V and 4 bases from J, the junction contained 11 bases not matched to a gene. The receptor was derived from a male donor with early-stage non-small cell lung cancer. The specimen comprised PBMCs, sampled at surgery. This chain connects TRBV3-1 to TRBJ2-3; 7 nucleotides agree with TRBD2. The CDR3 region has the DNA TGTGCCAGCAGCCCCTTCGGAGCGGGGTCCCCAGATACGCAGTATTTT. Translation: CASSPFGAGSPDTQYF.